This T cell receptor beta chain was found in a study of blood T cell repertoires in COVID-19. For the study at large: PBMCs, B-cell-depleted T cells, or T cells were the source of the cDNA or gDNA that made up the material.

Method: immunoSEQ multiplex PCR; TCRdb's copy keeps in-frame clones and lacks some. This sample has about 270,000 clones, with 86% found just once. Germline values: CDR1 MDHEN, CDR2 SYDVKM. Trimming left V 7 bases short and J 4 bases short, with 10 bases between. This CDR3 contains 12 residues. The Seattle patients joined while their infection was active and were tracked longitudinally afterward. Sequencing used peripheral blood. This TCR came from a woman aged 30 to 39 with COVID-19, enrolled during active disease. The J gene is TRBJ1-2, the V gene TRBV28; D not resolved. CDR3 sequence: CASTTGSYGYTF. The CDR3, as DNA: TGTGCCAGCACAACCGGGAGCTATGGCTACACCTTC.